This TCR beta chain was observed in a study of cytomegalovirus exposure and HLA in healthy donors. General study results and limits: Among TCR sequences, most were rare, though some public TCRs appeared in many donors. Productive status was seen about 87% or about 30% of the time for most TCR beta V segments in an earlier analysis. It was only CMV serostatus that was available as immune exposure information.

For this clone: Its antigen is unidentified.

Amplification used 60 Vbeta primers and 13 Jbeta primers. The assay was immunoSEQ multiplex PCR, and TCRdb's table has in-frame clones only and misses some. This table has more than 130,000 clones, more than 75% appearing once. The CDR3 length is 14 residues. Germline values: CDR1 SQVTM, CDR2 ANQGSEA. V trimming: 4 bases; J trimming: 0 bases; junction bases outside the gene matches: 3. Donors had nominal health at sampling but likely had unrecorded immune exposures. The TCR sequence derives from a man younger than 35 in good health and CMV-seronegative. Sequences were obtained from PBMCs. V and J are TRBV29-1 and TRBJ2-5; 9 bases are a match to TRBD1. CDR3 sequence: CSVVTGGNQETQYF. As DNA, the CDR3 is TGCAGCGTTGTGACAGGGGGGAACCAAGAGACCCAGTACTTC.